Below are 12 T cell receptor beta chains sequenced from a single sample in a study of T cell repertoires in cytomegalovirus infection. TCRdb passed the reads through MiXCR, listing each CDR3 protein once. The data hold more than 200,000 distinct CDR3 sequences, with approximately 9.1% observed a single time. Sequenced sample: PBMCs. The receptors were sampled from a human donor in good health (CMV status not recorded). Some clones in this sample may be carry-over from other donors' samples.

There are many counts of this clonotype. The chain links TRBV20-1 to TRBJ1-5; 7 bases agree with TRBD1. Germline CDR1 and CDR2: DFQATT and SNEGSKA (reference sequence). The CDR3 length is 14 residues. Trimming at V came to 4 bases and at J to 0 bases, leaving 3 bases not matched to a gene. The CDR3 DNA is TGCAGTGCTAACAGGGGTTTTAGCAATCAGCCCCAGCATTTT. Translation gives CSANRGFSNQPQHF.

The table lists this clonotype with many counts. V and J are TRBV7-3 and TRBJ2-6; 7 bases map to TRBD2. The CDR3 runs 20 residues. Trimming at V came to 5 bases and at J to 4 bases, leaving 20 bases not matched to a gene. Germline V CDR1 and CDR2: SGHTA, FQGTGA. For the CDR3, the DNA is TGTGCCAGCAGCCTTCGCCCGGGACTACCGCCGAGTTCAGGGGCCAACGTCCTGACTTTC. This translates into CASSLRPGLPPSSGANVLTF.

This clonotype showed up just a few times. The V gene is TRBV28, the J gene TRBJ1-5; D unclear. V was trimmed by 6 bases and J by 6 bases, leaving 9 bases between them. This CDR3 contains 12 residues. Germline V gene sequence: CDR1 MDHEN, CDR2 SYDVKM. The chain's CDR3 is CASRTVVQPQHF. The CDR3, as DNA: TGTGCCAGCAGAACGGTAGTTCAGCCCCAGCATTTT.

Many counts were recorded for this clonotype. The rearrangement uses TRBV7-2 and TRBJ2-3, with 9 bases that match TRBD2. CDR1 SGHTA and CDR2 FQGNSA come from the germline V gene. Trimming at V came to 5 bases and at J to 5 bases, leaving 17 bases not matched to a gene. The CDR3 is 18 amino acids. The CDR3 loop is CASSPRPPAVAGVDTQYF. CDR3 coding DNA: TGTGCCAGCAGCCCAAGACCCCCAGCGGTAGCGGGAGTAGATACGCAGTATTTT.

This clonotype was observed at least ten times. The chain is built from TRBV6-2 or TRBV6-3 and TRBJ1-5; no clear D. Trimming shortened V by 6 bases and J by 0 bases, and 12 bases separated the two germline ends. Germline V lookup: CDR1 MNHEY, CDR2 SVGEGT. The CDR3 length is 15 residues. CDR3 region: CASRTLLYSNQPQHF. The CDR3 DNA reads TGTGCCAGCAGGACCCTATTATATAGCAATCAGCCCCAGCATTTT.

This clonotype was found many times. The chain combines TRBV28 with TRBJ1-5; D remains ambiguous. This CDR3 is built from 16 residues. Germline V gene lookup returns CDR1 MDHEN and CDR2 SYDVKM. V was pared by 3 bases and J by 0 bases, with 12 bases between. As DNA, the CDR3 is TGTGCCAGCAGTTTTTTGATTCCGATTAGCAATCAGCCCCAGCATTTT. It specifies CASSFLIPISNQPQHF.

The rearrangement uses TRBV6-2 or TRBV6-3 and TRBJ1-5, with 7 bases lining up with TRBD1. Germline trimming cut 2 bases from V and 5 bases from J; bases unmatched to any gene: 3. Per the germline V gene, CDR1 is MNHEY and CDR2 is SVGEGT. The CDR3 is 14 amino acids. The CDR3 sequence is CASSYLGTDQPQHF. DNA of the CDR3: TGTGCCAGCAGTTACCTCGGGACAGATCAGCCCCAGCATTTT.

This clonotype has at least ten counts. A junction boundary mismatches the germline segment, possibly from a read error. The chain combines TRBV7-2 with TRBJ2-2; D might be TRBD1 (6 bases). The germline CDR1 and CDR2 sequences are SGHTA and FQGNSA. CDR3 size: 16 residues. Here the CDR3 DNA reads TGTGCCAGCAGCTCGACCAGGGGAGCGAAAACCGGGGAGCTGTTTTTT. It is translated as CASSSTRGAKTGELFF.

This clonotype occurred many times. As DNA, the CDR3 is TGTGCCAGCAGCACCGCGACAGGGCTGGCTCAGCCCCAGCATTTT. Translated, it gives CASSTATGLAQPQHF. This sequence joins TRBV7-2 and TRBJ1-5; the match to TRBD1 covers 7 bases. The V segment lost 5 bases and the J segment 6 bases; nucleotides outside the gene matches: 10. The CDR3 is 15 amino acids. Per germline, CDR1 SGHTA and CDR2 FQGNSA.

This clonotype has only a few counts. V usage is TRBV7-9 and J usage is TRBJ2-2, with D possibly being TRBD1 or TRBD2 (5 bases each). The CDR3 has 17 residues. V was trimmed by 11 bases and J by 0 bases, leaving 22 bases between them. Germline V gene sequence: CDR1 SEHNR, CDR2 FQNEAQ (reference sequence). CDR3 sequence (DNA): TGTGCCGCGCCGCGGGCCGGGACGGCAACGAACACCGGGGAGCTGTTTTTT. Translating gives CAAPRAGTATNTGELFF. The full variable domain, in which reference TRBV7-9 and TRBJ2-2 provide the parts outside the CDR3, is DTGVSQNPRHKITKRGQNVTFRCDPISEHNRLYWYRQTLGQGPEFLTYFQNEAQLEKSRLLSDRFSAERPKGSFSTLEIQRTEQGDSAMYLCAAPRAGTATNTGELFFGEGSRLTVL.

This clonotype was seen ten or more times. The chain is built from TRBV15 and TRBJ2-3; a possible D gene is TRBD2 (6 bases). V lost 4 bases, J lost 1 base, and 15 bases lay in between. CDR3 length equals 16 residues. Germline CDR1 and CDR2: LNHNV and YYDKDF (reference sequence). CDR3 nucleotide sequence: TGTGCCACCAGCATGCGTAGCGGTAGACGCACAGATACGCAGTATTTT. Amino acid sequence: CATSMRSGRRTDTQYF.

This clonotype was observed a few times. This rearrangement joins TRBV20-1 to TRBJ2-7; 9 bases fit TRBD1. Germline V CDR1 and CDR2: DFQATT, SNEGSKA (reference sequence). V was clipped by 4 bases and J by 5 bases; unmatched bases: 6. CDR3 size: 13 residues. CDR3 residues: CSATGTGSHEQYF. The CDR3 DNA follows: TGCAGTGCTACCGGGACAGGGTCCCACGAGCAGTACTTC.